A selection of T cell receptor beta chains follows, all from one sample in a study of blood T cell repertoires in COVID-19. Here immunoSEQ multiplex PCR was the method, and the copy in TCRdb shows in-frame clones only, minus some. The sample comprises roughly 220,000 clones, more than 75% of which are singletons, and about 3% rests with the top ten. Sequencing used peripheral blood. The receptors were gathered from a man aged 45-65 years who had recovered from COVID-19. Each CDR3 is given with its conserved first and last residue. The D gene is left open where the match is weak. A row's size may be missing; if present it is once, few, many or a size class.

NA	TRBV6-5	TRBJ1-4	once	TGTGCCACCAAAGGAGAGGACTTGGGGGAAAAACTGTTTTTT	CATKGEDLGEKLFF
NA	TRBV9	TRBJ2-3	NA	TGTGCCAGCAAGAGGGGGAGCACAGATACGCAGTATTTT	CASKRGSTDTQYF
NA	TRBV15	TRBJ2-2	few	TGTGCCACCAGCGCACGGGGAACCGGGGAGCTGTTTTTT	CATSARGTGELFF
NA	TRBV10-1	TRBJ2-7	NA	TGCGCCAGCAGTGAGGCCCGGACAAGCGAGCAGTACTTC	CASSEARTSEQYF
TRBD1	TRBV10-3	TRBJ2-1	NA	TGTGCCTCTACCGGGACAGGGAATAATGAGCAGTTCTTC	CASTGTGNNEQFF
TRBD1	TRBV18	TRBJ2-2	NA	TGTGCCAGCTCACCACCCACAGGGGGCGGCGCAGGGGCCGGGGAGCTGTTTTTT	CASSPPTGGGAGAGELFF
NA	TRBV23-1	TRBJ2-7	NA	TGCGCCAGCAGCAGGACTCCAAGCTACTACGAGCAGTACTTC	CASSRTPSYYEQYF
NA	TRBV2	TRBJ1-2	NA	TGTGCCAGCAGTGAATTGGGGGGGAACTATGGCTACACCTTC	CASSELGGNYGYTF
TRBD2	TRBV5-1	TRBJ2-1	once	TGCGCCAGCAGCTTGACTAGCGGGGCCTCCTACAATGAGCAGTTCTTC	CASSLTSGASYNEQFF
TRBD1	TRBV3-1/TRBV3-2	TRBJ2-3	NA	TGTGCCAGCAGCCAACGGCATGGACAGGCCGGTGGAGATACGCAGTATTTT	CASSQRHGQAGGDTQYF
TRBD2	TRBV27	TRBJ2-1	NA	TGTGCCAGCACCCTTAGCGGGAATTACAATGAGCAGTTCTTC	CASTLSGNYNEQFF
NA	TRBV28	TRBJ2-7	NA	TGTGCCAGCAGTCCGAATCTAGGCCCCTACGAGCAGTACTTC	CASSPNLGPYEQYF
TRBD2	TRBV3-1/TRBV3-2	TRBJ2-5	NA	TGTGCCAGCAGCCAAGATGTGAGGACTAGCGGGAGGTCCCAAGAGACCCAGTACTTC	CASSQDVRTSGRSQETQYF
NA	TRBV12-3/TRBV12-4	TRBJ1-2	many	TGTGCCAGCAGTCTGACAGTCTATGGCTACACCTTC	CASSLTVYGYTF
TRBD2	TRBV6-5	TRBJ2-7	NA	TGTGCCAGCAGTTCTGGTAGCGGGAGTGGCGCCTACGAGCAGTACTTC	CASSSGSGSGAYEQYF
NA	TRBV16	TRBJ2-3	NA	TGTGCCAGCAGTCTTACGGCGGTAAACACAGATACGCAGTATTTT	CASSLTAVNTDTQYF
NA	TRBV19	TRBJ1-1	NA	TGTGCCAGTAGTACCCCTTCTGACCGGACAGTGAACACTGAAGCTTTCTTT	CASSTPSDRTVNTEAFF
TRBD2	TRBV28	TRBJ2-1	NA	TGTGCCAGCAGTTTATCCGTCCTAGCGGGAGCCTACAATGAGCAGTTCTTC	CASSLSVLAGAYNEQFF
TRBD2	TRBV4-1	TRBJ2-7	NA	TGCGCCAGCAGCCAAGATTTTCCGCGGACTAGCGGGAGTAACGAGCAGTACTTC	CASSQDFPRTSGSNEQYF
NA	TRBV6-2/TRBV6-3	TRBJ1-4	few	TGTGCCAGCAGTTACTCGAAGGTACAGGACGGAAAACTGTTTTTT	CASSYSKVQDGKLFF
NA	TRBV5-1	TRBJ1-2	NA	TGCGCCAGCAGCCCGCAACCCACAGGATTAGCTAACTATGGCTACACCTTC	CASSPQPTGLANYGYTF
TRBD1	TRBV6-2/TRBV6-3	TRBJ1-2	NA	TGTGCCAGCAGTTACAACAGGGGCTCCCTTTATGGCTACACCTTC	CASSYNRGSLYGYTF
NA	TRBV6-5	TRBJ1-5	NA	TGTGCCAGCAGGCTGGACAGATTAGCAAATCAGCCCCAGCATTTT	CASRLDRLANQPQHF
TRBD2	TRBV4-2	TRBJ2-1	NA	TGTGCCAGCAGCCAAGGACGGACTAGCAATGAGCAGTTCTTC	CASSQGRTSNEQFF
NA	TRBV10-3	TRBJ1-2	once	TGTGCCATCAGTGAGTCGGGCAGTAACTATGGCTACACCTTC	CAISESGSNYGYTF
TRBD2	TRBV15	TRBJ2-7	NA	TGTGCCACCAGCAAACAGACTAGCGGGAGGGCCGAGCAGTACTTC	CATSKQTSGRAEQYF
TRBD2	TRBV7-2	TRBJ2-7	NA	TGTGCCAGCAGCTTAGGCCTAGCGGGCGCCTCCTACGAGCAGTACTTC	CASSLGLAGASYEQYF
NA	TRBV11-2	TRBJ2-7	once	TGTGCCAGCAGCCACTACGAGCAGTACTTC	CASSHYEQYF
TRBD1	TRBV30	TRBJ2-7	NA	TGTGCCTGGAGTGTACTGGGACAGGGGGCCTACGAGCAGTACTTC	CAWSVLGQGAYEQYF
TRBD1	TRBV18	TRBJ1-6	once	TGTGCCAGCTCGGGGGACAGAAAAAATTCACCCCTCCACTTT	CASSGDRKNSPLHF
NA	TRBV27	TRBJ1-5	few	TGTGCCAGCAGTTACCAGGGCAGCCAGCCCCAGCATTTT	CASSYQGSQPQHF
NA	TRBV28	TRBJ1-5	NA	TGTGCCAGCAGCCCGGACAGCAATATAGAGTATAGCAATCAGCCCCAGCATTTT	CASSPDSNIEYSNQPQHF
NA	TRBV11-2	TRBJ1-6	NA	TGTGCCAGCAGCTTACAACGAGGGTCGATTAATTCACCCCTCCACTTT	CASSLQRGSINSPLHF
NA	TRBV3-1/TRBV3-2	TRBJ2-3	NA	TGTGCCAGCAGCCTCCCATCCAGCGGTCCCACAGATACGCAGTATTTT	CASSLPSSGPTDTQYF
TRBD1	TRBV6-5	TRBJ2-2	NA	TGTGCCAGCAGGACAGGGGGCGCGGGCACCGGGGAGCTGTTTTTT	CASRTGGAGTGELFF
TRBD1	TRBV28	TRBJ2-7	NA	TGTGCCAGCATGAGACAGACAGGGGTCAACTACGAGCAGTACTTC	CASMRQTGVNYEQYF
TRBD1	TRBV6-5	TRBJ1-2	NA	TGTGCCAGCACACCGGACAGGGCCGCTAACTATGGCTACACCTTC	CASTPDRAANYGYTF
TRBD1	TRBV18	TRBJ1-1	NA	TGTGCCAGCTCAGAAACAGGGGCGAAGAACACTGAAGCTTTCTTT	CASSETGAKNTEAFF
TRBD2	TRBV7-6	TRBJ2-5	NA	TGTGCCAGCAGCCGACTAGCGGGGTACCAAGAGACCCAGTACTTC	CASSRLAGYQETQYF
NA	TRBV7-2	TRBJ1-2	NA	TGTGCCAGCAGCCCCCGGGAGCGCCACTACTATGGCTACACCTTC	CASSPRERHYYGYTF
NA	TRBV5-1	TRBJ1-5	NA	TGCGCCAGCAGCCTTGGTGCAGGGATCAATCAGCCCCAGCATTTT	CASSLGAGINQPQHF
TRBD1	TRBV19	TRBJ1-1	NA	TGTGCCAGTAGTATGACAGGGAGTCTGAACACTGAAGCTTTCTTT	CASSMTGSLNTEAFF
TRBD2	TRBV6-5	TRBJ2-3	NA	TGTGCCAGCAGTTACGATGCGGGAGGACTCACAGATACGCAGTATTTT	CASSYDAGGLTDTQYF